What follows describes a single T cell receptor (beta chain). Its matching antigen is unknown. This CDR3 comprises 15 residues. Looked up from germline, CDR1 is MNHNY and CDR2 is SVGAGI (reference sequence). J lost 5 bases, V lost 2 bases, and 2 bases had no gene match. Patients aged 18 to 65 had newly diagnosed hyperthyroidism lasting under 2 months. Amplified TCR beta CDR3 regions derived from RNA transcripts. A first-round RT-PCR of the TCR CDR3 used the HTBI primer set. One entry per CDR3 protein, called by TCRdb with MiXCR from the multiplex PCR reads. This sample has around 800,000 distinct CDR3 sequences, with roughly 37% found just once. This sample was included in a study of T cells in Graves' hyperthyroidism and ophthalmopathy. Study at large: At initial diagnosis, before any treatment had begun, peripheral blood was obtained.

Study-level findings and limits: Within blood appeared most thyroid clonotypes that had expanded above 0.001. Model predictions of ophthalmopathy came a median approximately 6.2 months before onset.

The source material was blood. V and J are TRBV6-6 and TRBJ1-4; 10 nucleotides agree with TRBD1. This TCR derives from a man aged 18 to 35 with Graves' hyperthyroidism. The CDR3 reads CASSYRGQGNEKLFF. Here the CDR3 DNA reads TGTGCCAGCAGTTACAGGGGACAGGGGAATGAAAAACTGTTTTTT.